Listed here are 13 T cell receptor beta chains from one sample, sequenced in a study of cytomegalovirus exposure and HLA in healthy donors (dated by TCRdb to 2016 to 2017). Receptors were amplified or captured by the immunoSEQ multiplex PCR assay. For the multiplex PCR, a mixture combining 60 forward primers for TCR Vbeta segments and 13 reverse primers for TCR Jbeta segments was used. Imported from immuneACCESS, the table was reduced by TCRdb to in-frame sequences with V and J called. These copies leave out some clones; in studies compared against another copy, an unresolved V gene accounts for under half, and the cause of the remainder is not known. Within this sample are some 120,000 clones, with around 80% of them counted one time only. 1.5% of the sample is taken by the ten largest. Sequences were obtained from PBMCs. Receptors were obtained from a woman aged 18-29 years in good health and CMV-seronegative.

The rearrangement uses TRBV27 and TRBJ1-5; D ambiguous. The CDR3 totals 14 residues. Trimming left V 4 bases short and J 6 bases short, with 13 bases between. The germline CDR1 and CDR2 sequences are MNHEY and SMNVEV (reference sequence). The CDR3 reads CASSSPGSGQPQHF. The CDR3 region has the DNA TGTGCCAGCAGTTCCCCGGGGAGTGGTCAGCCCCAGCATTTT.

The CDR3 loop reads CASSLEWLAGGNSYNEQFF. The CDR3 region has the DNA TGTGCCAGCAGCTTAGAGTGGCTAGCGGGGGGGAACTCCTACAATGAGCAGTTCTTC. The V gene is TRBV7-2, the J gene TRBJ2-1, with 12 bases that match TRBD2. CDR3 size: 19 residues. V gave up 1 base and J gave up 0 bases; unmatched junction bases: 7. Germline V lookup: CDR1 SGHTA, CDR2 FQGNSA.

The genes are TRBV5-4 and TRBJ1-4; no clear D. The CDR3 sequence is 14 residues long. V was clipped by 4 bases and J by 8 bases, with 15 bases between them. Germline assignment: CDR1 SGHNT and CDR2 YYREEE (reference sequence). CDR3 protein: CASSASGNREKLFF. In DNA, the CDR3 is TGTGCCAGCAGCGCCTCGGGAAACCGAGAAAAACTGTTTTTT.

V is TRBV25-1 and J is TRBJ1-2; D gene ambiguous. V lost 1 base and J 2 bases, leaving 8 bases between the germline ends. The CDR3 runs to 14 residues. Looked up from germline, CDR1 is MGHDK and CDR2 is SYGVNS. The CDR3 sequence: CASSESVLNYGYTF. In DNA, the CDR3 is TGTGCCAGCAGTGAATCCGTCCTAAACTATGGCTACACCTTC.

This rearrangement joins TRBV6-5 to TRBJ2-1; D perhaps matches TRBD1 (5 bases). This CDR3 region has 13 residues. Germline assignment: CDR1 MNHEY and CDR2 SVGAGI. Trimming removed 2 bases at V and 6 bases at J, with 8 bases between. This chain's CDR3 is CASSYTRANEQFF. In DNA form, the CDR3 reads TGTGCCAGCAGTTACACCAGGGCCAATGAGCAGTTCTTC.

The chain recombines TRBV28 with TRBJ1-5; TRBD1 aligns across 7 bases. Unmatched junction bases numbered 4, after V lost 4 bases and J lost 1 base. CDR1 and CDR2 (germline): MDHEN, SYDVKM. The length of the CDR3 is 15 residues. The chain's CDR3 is CASSWDSFSNQPQHF. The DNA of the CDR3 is TGTGCCAGCAGTTGGGACAGTTTCAGCAATCAGCCCCAGCATTTT.

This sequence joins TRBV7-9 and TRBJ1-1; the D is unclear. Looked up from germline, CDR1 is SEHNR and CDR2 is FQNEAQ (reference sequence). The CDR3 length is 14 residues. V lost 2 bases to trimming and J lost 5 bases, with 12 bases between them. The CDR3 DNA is TGTGCCAGCAGCTTATACGAGGGTTGGACTGAAGCTTTCTTT. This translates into CASSLYEGWTEAFF.

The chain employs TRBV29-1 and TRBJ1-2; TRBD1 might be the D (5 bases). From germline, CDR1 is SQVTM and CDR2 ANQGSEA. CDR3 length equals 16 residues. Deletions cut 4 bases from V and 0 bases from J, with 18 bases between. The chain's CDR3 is CSVGPPNGGTNYGYTF. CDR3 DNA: TGCAGCGTTGGGCCCCCTAACGGGGGGACTAACTATGGCTACACCTTC.

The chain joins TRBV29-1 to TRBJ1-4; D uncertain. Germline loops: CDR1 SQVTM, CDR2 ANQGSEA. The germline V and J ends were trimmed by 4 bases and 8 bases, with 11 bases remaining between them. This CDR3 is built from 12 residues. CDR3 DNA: TGCAGCGTTGTAGGTCTAGAAGAAAAACTGTTTTTT. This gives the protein CSVVGLEEKLFF. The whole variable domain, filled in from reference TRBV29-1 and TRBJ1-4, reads SAVISQKPSRDICQRGTSLTIQCQVDSQVTMMFWYRQQPGQSLTLIATANQGSEATYESGFVIDKFPISRPNLTFSTLTVSNMSPEDSSIYLCSVVGLEEKLFFGSGTQLSVL.

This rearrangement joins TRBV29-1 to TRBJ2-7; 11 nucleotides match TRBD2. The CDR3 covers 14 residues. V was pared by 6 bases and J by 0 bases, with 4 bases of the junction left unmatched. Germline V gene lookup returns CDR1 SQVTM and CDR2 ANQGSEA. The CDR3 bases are TGCAGCGTGGATACTAGCGGGAGCTCCTACGAGCAGTACTTC. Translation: CSVDTSGSSYEQYF.

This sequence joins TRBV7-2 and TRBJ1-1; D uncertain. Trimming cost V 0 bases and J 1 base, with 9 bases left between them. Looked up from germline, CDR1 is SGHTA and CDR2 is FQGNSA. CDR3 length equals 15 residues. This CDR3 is CASSLALSQNTEAFF. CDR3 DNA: TGTGCCAGCAGCTTAGCACTATCGCAGAACACTGAAGCTTTCTTT.

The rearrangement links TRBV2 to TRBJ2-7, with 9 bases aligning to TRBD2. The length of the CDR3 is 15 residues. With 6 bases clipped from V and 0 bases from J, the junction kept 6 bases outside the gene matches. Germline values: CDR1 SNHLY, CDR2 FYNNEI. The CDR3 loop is CASSLTSGFSYEQYF. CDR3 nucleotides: TGTGCCAGCAGCCTGACTAGCGGCTTCTCCTACGAGCAGTACTTC.

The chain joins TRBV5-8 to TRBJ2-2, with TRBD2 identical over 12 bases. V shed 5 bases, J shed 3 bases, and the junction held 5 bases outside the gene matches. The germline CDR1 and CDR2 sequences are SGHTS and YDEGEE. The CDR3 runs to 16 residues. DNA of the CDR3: TGTGCCAGCAGATCTAGCGGGAGGGCATACACCGGGGAGCTGTTTTTT. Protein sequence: CASRSSGRAYTGELFF.